Listed here are 14 T cell receptor beta chains from one sample, sequenced in a study of beta chain features in type 1 diabetes (dated by TCRdb to 2016 to 2019). The library was prepared using the immunoSEQ multiplex PCR assay. The High Capacity cDNA Reverse Transcription Kit was used to reverse transcribe all of the isolated RNA, meaning that expressed TCRB transcripts were what got sequenced. This is the immuneACCESS table as TCRdb keeps it, with only in-frame sequences that have V and J called. A part of the clones is gone; compared with another copy, unresolved V genes explain less than half, and the rest is unexplained. This sample holds around 41,000 clones; approximately 70% were observed only once. Jointly, the top ten make up around 1.7% of the sample. For these receptors, no antigen is known. The study at large found these results: A moderate but significant shortening of TCRB CDR3 length was observed in type 1 diabetes patients in all four CD4+ subsets.

Input material: Tregs from blood. The cell subset or site label here, explained by the study, means: regulatory CD4+ T cells. These receptors were collected from a man aged 25-45 years with type 1 diabetes. Some clones in this sample may be carry-over from other donors' samples.

In its sample, this clone was seen a few times. The chain employs TRBV15 and TRBJ2-1, with 11 bases matching TRBD1. Germline V lookup: CDR1 LNHNV, CDR2 YYDKDF (reference sequence). This CDR3 comprises 15 residues. Trimming at V came to 0 bases and at J to 7 bases, leaving 2 bases not matched to a gene. The CDR3 coding sequence is TGTGCCACCAGCAGAGATGGACAGGGGGCAAATGAGCAGTTCTTC. This encodes CATSRDGQGANEQFF.

The chain couples TRBV2 to TRBJ2-1, with D possibly matching TRBD2 (5 bases). Trimming removed 5 bases at V and 7 bases at J, with 12 bases between. CDR1 and CDR2 from the germline V gene are SNHLY and FYNNEI. CDR3 length equals 13 residues. The CDR3 is CASSLRTGNEQFF. For the CDR3, the DNA is TGTGCCAGCAGTCTTAGAACGGGGAATGAGCAGTTCTTC.

The CDR3 loop is CASSTGHPTYEQYF. The CDR3 bases are TGTGCCAGCAGCACGGGACACCCGACCTACGAGCAGTACTTC. The chain recombines TRBV5-4 with TRBJ2-5; D might be TRBD1 (6 bases). The last part of the DNA fits TRBJ2-7 better; the J call may be wrong. Germline CDR1 SGHNT, CDR2 YYREEE (reference sequence). This CDR3 contains 14 residues.

This chain links TRBV18 with TRBJ2-7, with 7 bases lining up with TRBD1. The J segment lost 2 bases and the V segment lost 4 bases, leaving 5 bases of the junction unmatched. The CDR3 spans 14 residues. Germline V CDR1 and CDR2: KGHSH, LQKENI. CDR3 sequence (DNA): TGTGCCAGCTCACAAACAGGGGTCGCCTACGAGCAGTACTTC. Its protein is CASSQTGVAYEQYF.

CDR3 sequence (DNA): TGTGCCAGCAGTTTATGGGACAGGCGAAACGAGCAGTACTTC. Protein product: CASSLWDRRNEQYF. The chain carries TRBV27 and TRBJ2-7, with 8 bases identical to TRBD1. The CDR3 contains 14 residues. Germline V gene data show CDR1 as MNHEY and CDR2 as SMNVEV (reference sequence). J lost 5 bases, V lost 1 base, and 4 bases had no gene match.

V and J are TRBV7-9 and TRBJ2-7, with TRBD1 identical over 7 bases. Germline V lookup: CDR1 SEHNR, CDR2 FQNEAQ (reference sequence). CDR3 length: 15 amino acids. With V trimmed by 3 bases and J by 0 bases, 5 bases remained unmatched. This CDR3 reads CASSFGQASSYEQYF. CDR3 DNA sequence: TGTGCCAGCAGCTTCGGACAGGCGAGCTCCTACGAGCAGTACTTC. Filled out from reference TRBV7-9 and TRBJ2-7, the complete variable domain reads DTGVSQNPRHKITKRGQNVTFRCDPISEHNRLYWYRQTLGQGPEFLTYFQNEAQLEKSRLLSDRFSAERPKGSFSTLEIQRTEQGDSAMYLCASSFGQASSYEQYFGPGTRLTVT.

The count of this clone is one. One junction end disagrees with the germline gene, perhaps due to a read error. This chain links TRBV5-1 with TRBJ2-1; 14 positions match TRBD2. Germline V gene lookup returns CDR1 SGHRS and CDR2 YFSETQ. The CDR3 extends over 16 amino acids. This CDR3 reads CTSSLAGLAGVNEQFF. Here the CDR3 DNA reads TGCACCAGCAGCTTGGCGGGACTAGCGGGGGTCAATGAGCAGTTCTTC.

The chain's CDR3 is CSVEVTRAEAFF. The CDR3 DNA reads as TGCAGCGTTGAAGTTACGCGGGCTGAAGCTTTCTTT. V usage is TRBV29-1 and J usage is TRBJ1-1; D not resolved. The CDR3 contains 12 residues. V gave up 1 base and J gave up 6 bases, with 9 bases separating them. CDR1 is SQVTM and CDR2 is ANQGSEA in the germline V gene.

The rearrangement joins TRBV10-3 to TRBJ2-7; 9 nucleotides align to TRBD2. Germline CDR1 reads ENHRY; CDR2 reads SYGVKD. The CDR3 is 14 residues long. V shed 6 bases, J shed 1 base, and the junction held 4 bases outside the gene matches. CDR3 residues: CAISGLATSYEQYF. The CDR3 coding sequence is TGTGCCATCAGCGGACTAGCGACTTCCTACGAGCAGTACTTC.

V usage is TRBV6-5 and J usage is TRBJ2-3, with D possibly matching TRBD2 (5 bases). The CDR3 extends over 14 amino acids. The V and J ends lost 4 bases and 6 bases respectively, with 14 bases between them. Germline V lookup: CDR1 MNHEY, CDR2 SVGAGI. Here the CDR3 reads CASSSPRTGDTQYF. DNA of the CDR3: TGTGCCAGCAGTTCACCCCGGACGGGGGATACGCAGTATTTT.

The chain's CDR3 is CASRPRAGANTGELFF. Here the CDR3 DNA reads TGTGCCAGTAGGCCCCGGGCGGGGGCGAACACCGGGGAGCTGTTTTTT. The chain combines TRBV19 with TRBJ2-2; 7 bases are shared with TRBD2. CDR1 and CDR2 from the germline V gene are LNHDA and SQIVND (reference sequence). CDR3 size: 16 residues. V gave up 6 bases and J gave up 0 bases; unmatched junction bases: 7.

The chain uses TRBV28 and TRBJ1-5, with D hard to call. Germline assignment: CDR1 MDHEN and CDR2 SYDVKM. This CDR3 spans 15 amino acids. V was trimmed by 4 bases and J by 7 bases, leaving 17 bases between them. As DNA, the CDR3 is TGTGCCAGCAGTTCCCCGGGAGCTTTGGGGCAGCCCCAGCATTTT. Translated: CASSSPGALGQPQHF.

This CDR3 reads CASSPRTGGTETQYF. The CDR3 DNA is TGTGCCAGCTCACCCCGGACAGGGGGTACGGAGACCCAGTACTTC. The chain joins TRBV18 to TRBJ2-5; 10 bases are shared with TRBD1. This CDR3 spans 15 amino acids. With V trimmed by 3 bases and J by 5 bases, 6 bases remained unmatched. The germline V gene has CDR1 KGHSH and CDR2 LQKENI. The full variable domain, in which reference TRBV18 and TRBJ2-5 provide the parts outside the CDR3, is NAGVMQNPRHLVRRRGQEARLRCSPMKGHSHVYWYRQLPEEGLKFMVYLQKENIIDESGMPKERFSAEFPKEGPSILRIQQVVRGDSAAYFCASSPRTGGTETQYFGPGTRLLVL.

This clone was seen a few times. The chain recombines TRBV11-2 with TRBJ2-5, with a tentative D call TRBD1 (6 bases). The CDR3 has 12 residues. V was trimmed by 0 bases and J by 13 bases, leaving 12 bases between them. Germline loops: CDR1 SGHAT, CDR2 FQNNGV. DNA of the CDR3: TGTGCCAGCAGCTTAGATCGGACAGTTCTGTACTTC. It codes for CASSLDRTVLYF.